The 13 T cell receptor beta chains below were found in one sample sequenced in a study of cytomegalovirus exposure and HLA in healthy donors. Sequencing used immunoSEQ multiplex PCR; TCRdb keeps in-frame clones, though not all of them. Counted here are some 310,000 clones, roughly 87% occurring once; the ten biggest clones make up roughly 0.96%. The sequenced material came from PBMCs. The receptor source for this set is a man younger than 40 in good health and CMV-seronegative.

The chain uses TRBV2 and TRBJ2-3; perhaps TRBD1 as D (5 bases). The CDR3 is made up of 17 amino acids. Germline lookup yields CDR1 SNHLY and CDR2 FYNNEI. Trimming took 5 bases from V and 8 from J, leaving 26 bases between them. This CDR3 reads CASSKGGAGRQASTQYF. The CDR3 coding sequence is TGTGCCAGCAGTAAGGGTGGGGCAGGGCGCCAGGCGAGTACGCAGTATTTT.

This chain links TRBV4-2 with TRBJ1-1, with TRBD1 as a possible D gene (5 bases). CDR3 length: 13 amino acids. Trimming took off 3 bases at V and 7 bases at J, with 12 bases between the two ends. Germline V lookup: CDR1 LGHNA, CDR2 YNFKEQ. The CDR3, as DNA: TGTGCCAGCAGCCATCAGGGAGGCTATGAAGCTTTCTTT. Translated: CASSHQGGYEAFF.

This rearrangement joins TRBV4-1 to TRBJ2-5, with D uncertain. Germline CDR1 and CDR2: MGHRA and YSYEKL. Trimming removed 10 bases at V and 4 bases at J, with 19 bases between. The CDR3 spans 14 residues. In nucleotides, the CDR3 is TGCGCCATACCGAGCGTTGGTTGGCGAGAGACCCAGTACTTC. Amino acids: CAIPSVGWRETQYF.

J is TRBJ2-1 and V is TRBV5-6; 7 bases map to TRBD1. This CDR3 is built from 14 residues. The germline CDR1 and CDR2 sequences are SGHDT and YYEEEE. Trimming cost V 2 bases and J 6 bases; bases outside gene matches: 5. Written as DNA, the CDR3 is TGTGCCAGCAGCTTAGAGTCAGGGGGCAATGAGCAGTTCTTC. It yields the protein CASSLESGGNEQFF.

The chain links TRBV7-9 to TRBJ1-4, with TRBD1 identical over 8 bases. The CDR3 has 15 amino acids. The trim removed 2 bases at V and 4 bases at J, leaving 3 bases unmatched. CDR1 and CDR2 (germline): SEHNR, FQNEAQ (reference sequence). DNA of the CDR3: TGTGCCAGCAGCTTACAGGGGGCGAATAATGAAAAACTGTTTTTT. This translates into CASSLQGANNEKLFF.

This CDR3 is CASSEFRETNEAFF. The CDR3 DNA reads as TGTGCCAGCAGTGAATTCAGGGAAACCAATGAAGCTTTCTTT. The rearrangement links TRBV25-1 to TRBJ1-1; possible D gene TRBD1, 5 bases. The CDR3 runs to 14 residues. V was cut by 1 base and J by 7 bases, with 13 bases left in between. Germline V gives CDR1 MGHDK, CDR2 SYGVNS.

V and J are TRBV6-5 and TRBJ1-2; D might be TRBD1 (6 bases). Germline values: CDR1 MNHEY, CDR2 SVGAGI. The CDR3 is 15 residues long. Between the trimmed V and J ends, which lost 7 bases and 4 bases, there was a span of 19 bases. CDR3: CASTEPLRGAYGYTF. DNA of the CDR3: TGTGCCAGCACCGAGCCCCTTCGGGGGGCCTATGGCTACACCTTC.

The rearrangement joins TRBV11-3 to TRBJ2-1; 8 bases line up with TRBD1. Trimming took 5 bases from V and 6 from J; bases not matched to a gene: 9. Germline V gene sequence: CDR1 SGHNT, CDR2 YENEEA. This CDR3 comprises 15 residues. In nucleotides, the CDR3 is TGTGCCAGCAGCGCCTCCGGACAGGGAGGCAATGAGCAGTTCTTC. Translated, it gives CASSASGQGGNEQFF.

This clone was seen a single time. V is TRBV5-1 and J is TRBJ1-4; D gene ambiguous. Trimming removed 0 bases from V and 8 bases from J, with 14 bases in between. Germline CDR1 and CDR2: SGHRS and YFSETQ. The CDR3 contains 15 residues. CDR3 in amino acids: CASSLEHPIEEKLFF. CDR3 DNA sequence: TGCGCCAGCAGCTTGGAGCACCCAATCGAAGAAAAACTGTTTTTT.

This CDR3 reads CASSLTGSGTEAFF. The CDR3 DNA sequence: TGTGCCAGCAGTCTGACAGGTTCGGGCACTGAAGCTTTCTTT. The rearrangement uses TRBV27 and TRBJ1-1, with a possible D match to TRBD1 (6 bases). There are 14 residues in the CDR3. Trimming shortened V by 5 bases and J by 4 bases, and 14 bases separated the two germline ends. Germline CDR1 and CDR2: MNHEY and SMNVEV (reference sequence).

The chain has TRBV28 and TRBJ1-2; D may be TRBD1 (5 bases). The V and J ends lost 2 bases and 1 base respectively, with 11 bases between them. Looked up from germline, CDR1 is MDHEN and CDR2 is SYDVKM. This CDR3 spans 15 amino acids. The CDR3 sequence: CASSLGGALNYGYTF. The CDR3 coding sequence is TGTGCCAGCAGTTTAGGAGGGGCCCTTAACTATGGCTACACCTTC.

This clone was observed a few times. The DNA for the CDR3 is TGCGCCAGCAGCGGTTTAGGGGTATCTGGGGCCAACGTCCTGACTTTC. This sequence encodes CASSGLGVSGANVLTF. The chain combines TRBV5-1 with TRBJ2-6, with a weak D call TRBD1 (5 bases). CDR1 is SGHRS and CDR2 is YFSETQ in the germline V gene. Trimming took off 4 bases at V and 1 base at J, with 12 bases between the two ends. The CDR3 sequence is 16 residues long.

The V and J genes are TRBV5-1 and TRBJ2-1; perhaps TRBD1 as D (6 bases). CDR3 length: 14 residues. Germline V lookup: CDR1 SGHRS, CDR2 YFSETQ. The V and J ends lost 3 bases and 8 bases respectively, with 15 bases between them. The CDR3 DNA sequence: TGCGCCAGCAGCTCATCAACAGGGATCCATGAGCAGTTCTTC. Amino acid sequence: CASSSSTGIHEQFF.